A single sample is the source of the 6 T cell receptor beta chains below, sequenced in a study of blood T cell repertoires in COVID-19. The repertoire was sequenced with immunoSEQ multiplex PCR; TCRdb's copy has only in-frame clones and lacks some. The table records 270,000 or so clones, 65% to 85% of them present only once. Sequencing input: peripheral blood. Receptor source: a human donor with COVID-19, enrolled during active disease. The donor label of this sample is uncertain.

The CDR3 here is CASSSTGSDTQYF. The CDR3 coding sequence is TGTGCCAGCAGCTCGACAGGGTCAGATACGCAGTATTTT. The chain links TRBV5-4 to TRBJ2-3, with TRBD1 identical over 7 bases. The length of the CDR3 is 13 residues. The V and J ends lost 3 bases and 4 bases, in that order; junction bases with no gene match: 2. Germline CDR1 and CDR2: SGHNT and YYREEE (reference sequence).

The chain couples TRBV6-5 to TRBJ1-1; D gene unclear. CDR3 length: 14 residues. The germline V gene has CDR1 MNHEY and CDR2 SVGAGI. V gave up 0 bases and J gave up 0 bases, with 5 bases separating them. This chain's CDR3 is CASSYSIVNTEAFF. The DNA for the CDR3 is TGTGCCAGCAGTTACTCGATAGTGAACACTGAAGCTTTCTTT.

Here the CDR3 DNA reads TGCAGCGCTGAGAGGGGGGGGCGTGAGACCCAGTACTTC. Its translation is CSAERGGRETQYF. The V and J genes are TRBV29-1 and TRBJ2-5, with a tentative D call TRBD2 (7 bases). The CDR3 totals 13 residues. The ends were cut back, 7 bases at V and 5 bases at J, with 17 bases in the middle. Germline V gives CDR1 SQVTM, CDR2 ANQGSEA.

This chain joins TRBV19 and TRBJ1-1, with a tentative D call TRBD1 (6 bases). Trimming shortened V by 8 bases and J by 0 bases, and 13 bases separated the two germline ends. This CDR3 is built from 14 residues. The germline CDR1 and CDR2 sequences are LNHDA and SQIVND (reference sequence). The CDR3 nucleotides are TGTGCCAGTGGGGCAGGGGATTTGAACACTGAAGCTTTCTTT. This sequence encodes CASGAGDLNTEAFF.

This clone was detected only once. This chain connects TRBV19 to TRBJ2-7; 11 bases line up with TRBD2. Germline V gene data show CDR1 as LNHDA and CDR2 as SQIVND (reference sequence). The CDR3 consists of 16 residues. With V trimmed by 0 bases and J by 4 bases, 5 bases remained unmatched. The CDR3 nucleotides are TGTGCCAGTAGTATAGATCCAGCTAGCGGGAGGTACGAGCAGTACTTC. It encodes CASSIDPASGRYEQYF.

V and J are TRBV7-8 and TRBJ2-5, with a possible D match to TRBD2 (5 bases). Trimming pared 6 bases from V and 5 bases from J, leaving 7 bases between. Germline CDR1 is SGHVS and CDR2 is FQNEAQ. The CDR3 consists of 11 residues. The DNA for the CDR3 is TGTGCCAGCAGGTCGGGGGAGACCCAGTACTTC. It yields the protein CASRSGETQYF.